The 9 T cell receptor beta chains below were found in one sample sequenced in a study of metastatic and nonmetastatic thyroid tumors (dated by TCRdb to about 2020). Library method: PCR. Sequencing took place on an Illumina HiSeq 4000. TCRdb passed the public sequencing reads through fastp at Q25 and MiXCR, retaining productive beta sequences. For this sample there are 20,000 or so clones; under 25% appear just once. The biggest ten clones account for about 8.1% of the sample. No patient had received any treatment before thyroid surgery. The sequencing input was adjacent normal tissue. Receptors originate from a female donor with papillary thyroid cancer or a benign thyroid nodule (not recorded which). Some clones in this sample may be carry-over from other donors' samples.

This rearrangement joins TRBV12-3 or TRBV12-4 to TRBJ1-5; D gene uncertain. The CDR3 length is 13 residues. Between the trimmed V and J ends, which lost 3 bases and 7 bases, there was a span of 10 bases. The DNA for the CDR3 is TGTGCCAGCAGTTTCATTGGGTACCAGCCCCAGCATTTT. As protein: CASSFIGYQPQHF.

Many counts were recorded for this clone. V and J are TRBV2 and TRBJ2-5, with TRBD2 matching 7 bases. Germline V gene sequence: CDR1 SNHLY, CDR2 FYNNEI. This CDR3 has 16 amino acids. V gave up 0 bases and J gave up 0 bases; unmatched junction bases: 4. Written as DNA, the CDR3 is TGTGCCAGCAGTGAAGCGGGAGGGGAGTACCAAGAGACCCAGTACTTC. Translating it yields CASSEAGGEYQETQYF. Supplemented by reference TRBV2 and TRBJ2-5, the full variable domain reads EPEVTQTPSHQVTQMGQEVILRCVPISNHLYFYWYRQILGQKVEFLVSFYNNEISEKSEIFDDQFSVERPDGSNFTLKIRSTKLEDSAMYFCASSEAGGEYQETQYFGPGTRLLVL.

This clone turned up a few times. The CDR3 sequence is CASEREVYEQYF. The CDR3 DNA sequence: TGTGCCAGCGAGCGGGAGGTCTACGAGCAGTACTTC. The chain combines TRBV7-9 with TRBJ2-7, with 9 nucleotides matching TRBD2. CDR3 length equals 12 residues. Germline V CDR1 and CDR2: SEHNR, FQNEAQ (reference sequence). Losses at the gene ends were 8 bases for V and 3 bases for J; bases not matched to a gene: 2. Full variable domain (rest looked up from reference TRBV7-9 and TRBJ2-7): DTGVSQNPRHKITKRGQNVTFRCDPISEHNRLYWYRQTLGQGPEFLTYFQNEAQLEKSRLLSDRFSAERPKGSFSTLEIQRTEQGDSAMYLCASEREVYEQYFGPGTRLTVT.

This clone has ten or more counts. This rearrangement joins TRBV18 to TRBJ2-7; TRBD1 agrees at 9 bases. CDR3 size: 15 residues. V lost 1 base and J lost 3; bases outside the gene matches: 4. Germline CDR1 KGHSH, CDR2 LQKENI. CDR3 residues: CASSPRQGVIYEQYF. CDR3 DNA sequence: TGTGCCAGCTCACCACGACAGGGGGTTATCTACGAGCAGTACTTC.

This clone came up a few times. V is TRBV11-2 and J is TRBJ1-1; D is unresolved. Trimming stripped 6 bases from V and 5 bases from J, with 16 bases between. Looked up from germline, CDR1 is SGHAT and CDR2 is FQNNGV. The CDR3 sequence is 14 residues long. CDR3 in DNA: TGTGCCAGCAGACCACACACAGAGAGGACTGAAGCTTTCTTT. Residues: CASRPHTERTEAFF.

In its sample, this clone is medium-sized (0.01 to 0.1%). V usage is TRBV6-2 or TRBV6-3 and J usage is TRBJ1-6; 11 nucleotides line up with TRBD1. The V gene's germline CDR1 is MNHEY and CDR2 SVGEGT. V trimming: 5 bases; J trimming: 8 bases; junction bases outside the gene matches: 5. The CDR3 length is 15 residues. CDR3 amino acids: CASSRPGQGDSPLHF. The CDR3 nucleotides are TGTGCCAGCAGTCGACCGGGACAGGGGGATTCACCCCTCCACTTT.

V and J are TRBV27 and TRBJ2-7; D may be TRBD1 (5 bases). Per germline, CDR1 MNHEY and CDR2 SMNVEV (reference sequence). V lost 3 bases, J lost 0 bases, and 12 bases lay in between. The CDR3 is made up of 15 amino acids. The CDR3 spells CASSFGHLSSYEQYF. In DNA form, the CDR3 reads TGTGCCAGCAGTTTTGGACATTTGAGCTCCTACGAGCAGTACTTC.

In DNA form, the CDR3 reads TGCGCCAGCAGCTTGGTGGGCAGCCCTGGGGCCAACGTCCTGACTTTC. It translates to CASSLVGSPGANVLTF. The chain recombines TRBV5-1 with TRBJ2-6, with unresolved D. Germline CDR1 reads SGHRS; CDR2 reads YFSETQ. The CDR3 is 16 residues long. V dropped 0 bases and J dropped 2 bases, with 9 bases sitting between them.

By share, this clone ranks as large. The chain couples TRBV6-1 to TRBJ2-7, with a possible D match to TRBD1 (5 bases). CDR1 and CDR2 from the germline V gene are MNHNS and SASEGT. The CDR3 has 14 residues. Trimming removed 8 bases from V and 6 bases from J, with 20 bases in between. The CDR3 DNA sequence: TGTGCCAGCGACAGCCAGGGTGAAGGTTCCGAGCAGTACTTC. This gives the protein CASDSQGEGSEQYF.